One sample yielded the 12 T cell receptor beta chains listed below, sequenced in a study of memory CD4+ T cells and cytomegalovirus serostatus. Some clones are missing from TCRdb's copy, which holds only in-frame ones; the method was immunoSEQ multiplex PCR. This table holds tens of thousands of clones, approximately 80% found once. Single viable CD3+CD4+CD8-CD45RO+ cells were sorted as the memory CD4+ T cells. The sequencing input was memory CD4+ T cells from blood. The receptors shown here come from an adult in good health and CMV-seronegative.

CDR3 coding DNA: TGTGCCAGCAGTAAGGGGGGGTTGGGGGAGCAGTTCTTC. Translation: CASSKGGLGEQFF. V is TRBV6-5 and J is TRBJ2-1; maybe TRBD2 (7 bases). Trimming removed 5 bases from V and 10 bases from J, with 15 bases in between. The CDR3 contains 13 residues. The germline CDR1 and CDR2 sequences are MNHEY and SVGAGI.

The V and J genes are TRBV6-5 and TRBJ2-3; D not resolved. The CDR3 totals 15 residues. Deletions cut 2 bases from V and 3 bases from J, with 12 bases between. Germline V gene lookup returns CDR1 MNHEY and CDR2 SVGAGI. CDR3 sequence (DNA): TGTGCCAGCAGTTACGTGGCAGGTGTAACAGATACGCAGTATTTT. Protein sequence: CASSYVAGVTDTQYF.

The chain recombines TRBV6-5 with TRBJ2-1, with D tentatively TRBD2 (6 bases). CDR1 is MNHEY and CDR2 is SVGAGI in the germline V gene. V lost 0 bases and J lost 1, with 10 bases in between. The CDR3 length is 16 residues. Here the CDR3 reads CASSYSGGFSYNEQFF. The CDR3 nucleotides read TGTGCCAGCAGTTACTCGGGGGGATTTTCCTACAATGAGCAGTTCTTC.

This clone was detected a few times. The chain couples TRBV19 to TRBJ2-3; a weak D match, TRBD2 (6 bases). The CDR3 has 16 residues. Germline CDR1 and CDR2: LNHDA and SQIVND (reference sequence). V was clipped by 3 bases and J by 1 base, with 14 bases between them. The CDR3 reads CASSIGTSYGTDTQYF. The CDR3, as DNA: TGTGCCAGTAGTATTGGGACTTCTTATGGCACAGATACGCAGTATTTT.

The count of this clone is one. DNA of the CDR3: TGTGCCAGCAGCTTTCCGAGGGATACGCAGTATTTT. This codes for CASSFPRDTQYF. The gene calls are TRBV5-6 and TRBJ2-3; no clear D gene. CDR3 size: 12 residues. Looked up from germline, CDR1 is SGHDT and CDR2 is YYEEEE. V lost 2 bases and J 6 bases, leaving 7 bases between the germline ends.

This clone was observed a single time. This chain joins TRBV7-2 and TRBJ1-1; D possibly corresponds to TRBD1 (6 bases). Germline CDR1 and CDR2: SGHTA and FQGNSA. Trimming shortened V by 1 base and J by 10 bases, and 13 bases separated the two germline ends. This CDR3 contains 13 residues. The CDR3 loop reads CASSLGDITPAFF. In nucleotides, the CDR3 is TGTGCCAGCAGCTTAGGGGACATCACCCCAGCTTTCTTT.

V usage is TRBV28 and J usage is TRBJ2-7; TRBD1 is a possible D gene (6 bases). CDR1 is MDHEN, CDR2 SYDVKM, per germline. CDR3 length: 12 amino acids. The V and J ends lost 5 bases and 6 bases respectively, with 11 bases between them. CDR3 protein: CASSRTGIEQYF. DNA for the CDR3: TGTGCCAGCAGTAGAACAGGGATCGAGCAGTACTTC.

This clone has a single count. The chain links TRBV5-5 to TRBJ2-5; no definite D call. Trimming took 4 bases from V and 3 from J, leaving 16 bases between them. Germline lookup yields CDR1 SGHKS and CDR2 YYEKEE (reference sequence). There are 15 residues in the CDR3. CDR3 DNA sequence: TGTGCCAGCAGCCTGTTAAGGGATTATGAAGAGACCCAGTACTTC. Its protein product is CASSLLRDYEETQYF.

In this sample, this clone turned up once. The rearrangement joins TRBV7-9 to TRBJ1-2; D perhaps matches TRBD1 (5 bases). V gave up 3 bases and J gave up 3 bases, with 11 bases separating them. The germline CDR1 and CDR2 sequences are SEHNR and FQNEAQ (reference sequence). The CDR3 runs 14 residues. The CDR3 coding sequence is TGTGCCAGCAGCTTGACCGGGACGGACTATGGCTACACCTTC. As protein: CASSLTGTDYGYTF.

The chain combines TRBV19 with TRBJ2-3; D is undetermined. Trimming took off 7 bases at V and 1 base at J, with 12 bases between the two ends. CDR3 length: 14 amino acids. CDR1 is LNHDA and CDR2 is SQIVND in the germline V gene (reference sequence). CDR3 coding DNA: TGTGCCAGTAAGGGTCTCTCGGGCACAGATACGCAGTATTTT. This gives the protein CASKGLSGTDTQYF.

This rearrangement joins TRBV6-5 to TRBJ1-1; a weak D match, TRBD1 (6 bases). CDR3 length: 14 residues. Trimming shortened V by 6 bases and J by 11 bases, and 22 bases separated the two germline ends. Germline V lookup: CDR1 MNHEY, CDR2 SVGAGI. The chain's CDR3 is CASSPRITGLGAFF. The CDR3 DNA reads TGTGCCAGCAGCCCCAGAATCACAGGGCTTGGGGCTTTCTTT.

The CDR3 spells CASSSGEGYGYTF. In nucleotides, the CDR3 is TGTGCCAGCTCAAGCGGCGAGGGGTATGGCTACACCTTC. The chain joins TRBV18 to TRBJ1-2, with D perhaps matching TRBD1 (5 bases). The CDR3 runs to 13 residues. Per germline, CDR1 KGHSH and CDR2 LQKENI. The ends were cut back, 5 bases at V and 5 bases at J, with 12 bases in the middle.